The 2 T cell receptor beta chains presented below share a single source sample, sequenced in a study of T-cell memory formation after mild COVID-19. Via MiXCR, TCRdb re-called the 5' RACE reads, giving one row per CDR3 protein. The sample shows a few hundred thousand distinct CDR3 sequences, roughly 21% of them seen only once. The sample comprised PBMCs or a T cell subset sorted from them (not recorded which). The receptors come from an adult woman who had mild COVID-19 (a few samples of this study predate the infection). Cell type and time point are not known.

This chain connects TRBV5-1 to TRBJ2-3; 11 bases align to TRBD1. The CDR3 is made up of 16 amino acids. Germline values: CDR1 SGHRS, CDR2 YFSETQ. With 1 base clipped from V and 3 bases from J, the junction kept 4 bases outside the gene matches. The CDR3 DNA reads as TGCGCCAGCAGCTTGTGGGGACAGGGGGGTACAGATACGCAGTATTTT. Translating it yields CASSLWGQGGTDTQYF.

This clonotype came up a few times. V gene TRBV5-1 combines with J gene TRBJ1-2; TRBD1 matches 8 bases. CDR1 SGHRS and CDR2 YFSETQ come from the germline V gene. The CDR3 has 14 amino acids. The ends lost 4 bases at V and 7 bases at J; junction bases unmatched: 9. The CDR3 DNA reads TGCGCCAGCAGCCCGGGCGGACAGGGAGGTGGCTACACCTTC. This codes for CASSPGGQGGGYTF.